This T cell receptor (beta chain) emerged from a study of cytomegalovirus exposure and HLA in healthy donors (dated by TCRdb to the late 2010s). For context, the study as a whole: According to an earlier analysis of 587 of the donors, 150 million to 200 million T cells yielded 117 million unique TCR beta sequences and about 300 Gb of sequence data. An early release covering 550 to 700 HLA-typed donors comprised about 300 gigabases of sequencing data and around 80 million unique TCR sequences. Of the roughly 410 genotyped donors, 81% were placed in the genetic ancestry cluster associated with self-reported Caucasian donors. The study was designed to test whether signatures of past pathogen exposure could be identified by cataloging public T cell receptors. The study used immunosequencing to profile the T cell repertoires of 670 or so subjects and linked those repertoires to cytomegalovirus serostatus. Besides the first cohort of some 670 subjects, a separate validation cohort made up of roughly 120 different subjects was used. To predict cytomegalovirus infection status, the study combined high-throughput TCR immunosequencing, statistical association of individual TCRs with disease status, and machine learning. A later analysis re-analyzed previously published TCR beta repertoires from about 600 donors and added high-resolution HLA genotyping to study TCR occurrence patterns. Rather than using new phenotypic data, the later analysis identified candidate immune exposures from TCR beta sequences and from how often those sequences occurred across donors. To decide whether each TCR beta V gene segment behaved as functional or pseudogenic, an earlier analysis of approximately 620 of the donors relied on high-throughput TCR beta sequencing. Donor age, sex, ethnicity and CMV serostatus were compiled alongside the repertoire data. A later genetic analysis used genome-wide SNP genotypes for about 55% of the 666 donors, treating that subset as a discovery cohort. Every repertoire in the discovery cohort had been generated on one and the same sequencing platform. HLA typing included class I and class II loci at four-digit resolution. Typing coverage varied by locus: about 620-630 donors for A, B, C, DRB1 and DQB1; roughly 510 for DQA1; about 570 for DPA1; around 490 for DPB1. Because of strong linkage in the cohort, roughly 5 DR-DQ haplotypes were treated as single units for association and clustering. Among about 410 genotyped donors of the cohort, an average of approximately 240,000 unique TCR beta nucleotide sequences was sequenced per donor, of which roughly 17% were non-productive.

Overall results and qualifications from the work: A group of highly shared sequence variants was considered likely to be a technical artifact of the sequencing pipeline. Three of the identified cytomegalovirus-associated TCR beta chains were confirmed in vitro to be specific for cytomegalovirus antigens. In the study, 150 to 200 TCR beta chains were listed as associated with cytomegalovirus. Cytomegalovirus status was reported to be diagnosed by the classifier with high specificity and sensitivity in both the original and validation cohorts. Roughly uniform sequencing depth across donors was assumed in presence/absence analyses, although this assumption may not hold. Most TCR sequences were observed very rarely across donors, whereas some public TCRs were present in many individuals. A further reported finding was that TCR beta sequences accurately predicted the HLA-A and HLA-B alleles for most subjects in the first cohort. Most CMV-associated TCR beta chains appeared to be HLA-restricted in a later analysis, and the HLA associations seemed to be driven largely by CMV exposure. V-gene and J-gene trimming of TCR beta chains was associated with a missense DCLRE1C variant in a later genetic analysis, and the association was replicated in an independent cohort. When HLA alleles, especially DR and DQ, strongly co-occurred, attributing TCR associations to individual alleles was difficult. The 87-base-pair reads could not distinguish some IMGT-functional V segments, including TRBV6-2 and TRBV6-3, so those segments were excluded. Roughly 17 rarely observed V segments, including chromosome 9 orphons, were excluded from the earlier analysis of a few hundred of the donors because counts were too low. In a later analysis, several top co-occurrence clusters were reported to appear linked to parvovirus B19, influenza, CMV and Epstein-Barr virus. Broadly in line with IMGT annotations, most TCR beta V segments showed up in productive rearrangements about 87% or about 30% of the time in an earlier analysis of about 500 of the donors. Compared with the approximately 700-donor mean, donors in an Asian-associated ancestry cluster had fewer N-insertions in productive TCRs, according to a later genetic analysis. Linkage disequilibrium might explain the correlated functional status among segregating V segments, but an unknown experimental factor could not be ruled out. It was suggested by the authors that the approach could potentially be generalized to other disease states and immunological phenotypes. In a later analysis, HLA-associated TCR beta chains were found to be more clonally expanded and to have lower generation probabilities than equally common non-associated chains. This cohort had only TCR beta chains sequenced, and the lack of alpha or paired-chain data limited which features could be detected. Specific HLA alleles were associated with over 15,000 TCR beta sequences at a false discovery rate of 0.05 in a later analysis. Because HLA typing was missing for some donors at each locus, association tests included only the typed subset. For the cohort, immune exposure information was limited to CMV serostatus. In a later analysis, the rate of TCR association differed among HLA loci, with DRB1 alleles having the most associated TCRs and HLA-C alleles having the fewest.

The cohort was made up of hundreds of healthy bone marrow donors. All cohort members were sampled while nominally healthy, although unrecorded immune exposures were likely present. The donor tested CMV seropositive, placing the donor among the 289 seropositive members of the cohort. A peripheral blood sample was provided by each donor, and peripheral blood mononuclear cells were used for TCR beta sequencing. The Qiagen DNeasy Blood Extraction Kit was used to extract genomic DNA from the blood cell samples. To prepare the library, the immunoSEQ multiplex PCR assay was applied. For the multiplex PCR, a mixture combining 60 forward primers for TCR Vbeta segments and 13 reverse primers for TCR Jbeta segments was used. The CDR3 region of rearranged TCR beta genes was amplified from genomic DNA with a multiplex PCR assay. Amplified TCR beta libraries were sequenced as 87-base-pair reads on the Illumina HiSeq System. The original methods were these. In a later analysis, 70 million to 95 million unique TCR beta chains were counted across the 650 to 700 repertoires, and approximately 9.9 million of these chains were shared by at least two donors. A nearest-neighbor algorithm error-corrected the raw reads and collapsed the reads into unique sequences, merging closely related sequences to remove PCR and sequencing errors. CDR3 sequences were aligned to IMGT reference sequences to assign V, D and J gene segments. Each retained sequence needed at least a six-nucleotide match to both a V gene segment and a J gene segment. A rearrangement counted as productive if the CDR3 had no stop codons and remained in frame with V and J, and every other rearrangement counted as non-productive. CDR3 was defined according to IMGT convention as the region running from the second conserved V-encoded cysteine to the conserved J-encoded phenylalanine. The earlier analysis of about 640 of the donors excluded any sequence lacking an unambiguous match to a single V gene segment. In an earlier analysis of 587 of the donors, a V segment was called functional when productive rearrangements were above 56.7%, and segregating when the standard deviation between donors exceeded 5%. A statistical classification framework was built for diagnosing cytomegalovirus status from the catalog of TCR beta chain sequences. In a later analysis, TCR nucleotide sequences were compared against IMGT/GENE-DB human TR gene sequences so that V and J genes could be assigned. The TCRdist pipeline was used in a later analysis to assign CDR3 sequences and most-parsimonious VDJ recombination scenarios. In a later analysis, every TCR beta chain was defined by the combination of its CDR3 amino acid sequence and its V-gene family, and reads without a unique V-gene family were dropped. As a way to deal with suspected cross-contamination and a sequencing artifact, a later analysis dropped 592 nucleotide sequences that were highly shared and had low generation probability. In a later analysis, a clonal expansion index was calculated for each public chain from normalized within-repertoire ranks of inferred template counts. In a later analysis, generation probabilities were computed with a VDJ recombination model fitted to out-of-frame rearrangements, and the resulting probabilities were checked against IGoR. A later analysis scored TCR-TCR, TCR-HLA and TCR-CMV co-occurrence with hypergeometric tests, applying a repertoire-size bias correction to TCR pairs. To estimate false discovery rates, a later analysis permuted the HLA or CMV assignments 20 times. In a later analysis, co-occurring TCRs were grouped with DBSCAN, and TCRdist sequence similarity was added when clustering was performed within HLA-allele-positive subsets. Repertoires with fewer than 30,000 or more than 120,000 public chains were left out of co-occurrence clustering, as were a handful of repertoires with anomalous nucleotide sharing. TCRdb limited this immuneACCESS table to in-frame rearrangements with V and J called. A share of clones is missing; checked studies link under half to unresolved V genes, and the rest is unexplained. Clonal size and the V and J genes are those of that table, whereas D and trimming came from the DNA. This sample comprises 150,000 or so clones, 60% to 80% of them detected only once. Around 10% of the sample rests with the top ten.

Cut back by 0 bases and 1 base, the V and J ends lie 13 bases apart. The CDR3 covers 17 residues, taking in both the cysteine and the phenylalanine. Of the read, only the CDR3 DNA is kept; its 51 bases are in frame from base 1. The germline V gene gives CDR1 as MRHNA and CDR2 as SNTAGT. About this clone itself: Its antigen specificity is not known. Base qualities are missing; no much larger clone stands one base away.

This clonotype was obtained from a man between 18 and 29 years old in good health and CMV-seropositive. The chain is made from TRBV6-4 and TRBJ2-4; TRBD1 is a possible D gene, resting on 5 matching bases. Sequenced input: PBMCs. The CDR3 has the sequence CASSDSKSRAAKNIQYF. The sequenced DNA: TGTGCCAGCAGTGACTCGAAAAGCAGGGCCGCCAAAAACATTCAGTACTTC.